This T cell receptor beta chain was recorded in a study of cytomegalovirus exposure and HLA in healthy donors. Study-level background: Early release data held around 82 million unique TCRs from HLA-typed donors. Study-wide points: The study designated fewer than 200 TCR beta chains cytomegalovirus-associated. The CMV antigen specificity of a few CMV-associated chains was confirmed through in vitro analysis.

CDR1 is MDHEN and CDR2 is SYDVKM in the germline V gene. The CDR3 is 13 amino acids. Trimming stripped 5 bases from V and 6 bases from J, with 10 bases between. It was with 60 Vbeta and 13 Jbeta primers that the PCR ran. Data came from immunoSEQ multiplex PCR; TCRdb stores just in-frame clones and leaves some out. Among 150,000 to 200,000 clones listed, approximately 86% were seen once. In its sample, this clone was seen once. Its antigen is as yet unknown. This TCR came from a boy younger than 10 in good health and CMV-seronegative. The sequencing sample was made of PBMCs. The rearrangement uses TRBV28 and TRBJ2-2, with no clear D. CDR3 sequence reads: CASSLAVSGELFF. CDR3 sequence (DNA): TGTGCCAGCAGTCTCGCGGTTTCCGGGGAGCTGTTTTTT.